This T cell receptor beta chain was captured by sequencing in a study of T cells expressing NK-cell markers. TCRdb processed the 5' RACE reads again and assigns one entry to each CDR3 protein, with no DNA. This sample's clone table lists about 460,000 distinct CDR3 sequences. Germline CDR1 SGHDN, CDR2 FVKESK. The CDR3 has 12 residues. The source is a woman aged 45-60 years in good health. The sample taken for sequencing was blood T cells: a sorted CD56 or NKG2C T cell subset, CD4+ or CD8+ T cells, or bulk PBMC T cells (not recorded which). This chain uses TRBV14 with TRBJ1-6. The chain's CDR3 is CASSHPNSPLHF.